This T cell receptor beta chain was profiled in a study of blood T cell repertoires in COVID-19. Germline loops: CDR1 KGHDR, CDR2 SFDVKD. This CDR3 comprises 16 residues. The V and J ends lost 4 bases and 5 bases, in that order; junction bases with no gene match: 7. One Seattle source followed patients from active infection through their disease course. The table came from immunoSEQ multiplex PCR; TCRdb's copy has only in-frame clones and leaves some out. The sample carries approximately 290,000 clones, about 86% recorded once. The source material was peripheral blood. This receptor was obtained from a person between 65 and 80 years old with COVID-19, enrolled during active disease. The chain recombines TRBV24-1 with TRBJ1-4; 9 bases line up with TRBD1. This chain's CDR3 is CATSDSSGTGNEKLFF. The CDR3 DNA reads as TGTGCCACCAGTGACTCCTCCGGGACAGGGAATGAAAAACTGTTTTTT.